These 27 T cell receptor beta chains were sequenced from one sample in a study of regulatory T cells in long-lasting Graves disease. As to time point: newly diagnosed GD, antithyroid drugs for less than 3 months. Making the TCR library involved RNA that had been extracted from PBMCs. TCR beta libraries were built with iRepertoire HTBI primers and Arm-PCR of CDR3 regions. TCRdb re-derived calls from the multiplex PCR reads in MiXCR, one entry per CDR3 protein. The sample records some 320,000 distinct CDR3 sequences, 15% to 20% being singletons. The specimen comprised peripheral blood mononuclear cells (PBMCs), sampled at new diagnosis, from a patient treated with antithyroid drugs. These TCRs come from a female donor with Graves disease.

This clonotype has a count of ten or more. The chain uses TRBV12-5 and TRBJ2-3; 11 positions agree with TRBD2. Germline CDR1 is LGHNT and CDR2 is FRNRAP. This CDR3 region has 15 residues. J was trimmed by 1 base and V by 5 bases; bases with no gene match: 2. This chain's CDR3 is CASGQGLAGTDTQYF. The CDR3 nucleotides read TGTGCTAGTGGTCAGGGACTAGCGGGCACAGATACGCAGTATTTT.

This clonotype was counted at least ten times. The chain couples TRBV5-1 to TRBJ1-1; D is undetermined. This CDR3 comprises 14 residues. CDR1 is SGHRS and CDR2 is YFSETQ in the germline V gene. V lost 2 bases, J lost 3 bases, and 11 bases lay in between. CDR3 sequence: CASSLKTRDTEAFF. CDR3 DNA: TGCGCCAGCAGCTTAAAAACGAGGGACACTGAAGCTTTCTTT.

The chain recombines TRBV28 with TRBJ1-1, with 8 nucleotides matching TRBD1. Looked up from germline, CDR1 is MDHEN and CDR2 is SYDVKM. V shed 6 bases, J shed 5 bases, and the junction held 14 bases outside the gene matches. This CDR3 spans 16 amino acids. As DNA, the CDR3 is TGTGCCAGCAGCAGTACCGGGACAGGCCTAAAAACTGAAGCTTTCTTT. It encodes CASSSTGTGLKTEAFF.

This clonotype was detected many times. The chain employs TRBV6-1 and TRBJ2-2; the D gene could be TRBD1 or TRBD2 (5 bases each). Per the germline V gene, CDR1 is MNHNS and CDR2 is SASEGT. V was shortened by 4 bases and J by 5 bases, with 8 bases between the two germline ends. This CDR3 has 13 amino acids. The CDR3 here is CASSGGMTGELFF. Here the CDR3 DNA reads TGTGCCAGCAGTGGGGGGATGACCGGGGAGCTGTTTTTT.

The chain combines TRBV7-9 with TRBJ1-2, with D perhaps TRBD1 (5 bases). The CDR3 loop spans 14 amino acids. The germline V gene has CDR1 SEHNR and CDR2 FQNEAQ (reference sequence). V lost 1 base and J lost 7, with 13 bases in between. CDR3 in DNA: TGTGCCAGCAGCTTAGTGGGGGGATCGGGTGGCTACACCTTC. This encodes CASSLVGGSGGYTF.

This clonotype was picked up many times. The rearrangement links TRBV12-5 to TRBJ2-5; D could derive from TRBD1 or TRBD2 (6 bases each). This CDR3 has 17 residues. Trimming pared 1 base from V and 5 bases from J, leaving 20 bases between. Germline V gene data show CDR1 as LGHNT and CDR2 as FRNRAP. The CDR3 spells CASGLGSDSSGLETQYF. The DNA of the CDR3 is TGTGCTAGTGGTTTGGGTTCGGACAGCTCGGGACTGGAGACCCAGTACTTC.

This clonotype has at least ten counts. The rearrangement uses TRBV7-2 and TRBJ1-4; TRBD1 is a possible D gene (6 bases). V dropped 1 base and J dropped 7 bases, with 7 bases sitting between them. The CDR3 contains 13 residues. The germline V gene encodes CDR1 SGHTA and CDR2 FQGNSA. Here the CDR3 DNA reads TGTGCCAGCAGCTTAGGGGGGGCTGAAAAACTGTTTTTT. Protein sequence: CASSLGGAEKLFF.

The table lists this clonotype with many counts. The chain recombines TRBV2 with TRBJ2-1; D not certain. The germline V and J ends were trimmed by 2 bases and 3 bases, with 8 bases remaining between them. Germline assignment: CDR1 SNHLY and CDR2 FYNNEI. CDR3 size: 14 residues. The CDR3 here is CASSEQTYYNEQFF. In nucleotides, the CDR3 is TGTGCCAGCAGTGAACAGACCTACTACAATGAGCAGTTCTTC. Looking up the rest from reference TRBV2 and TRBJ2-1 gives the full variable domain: EPEVTQTPSHQVTQMGQEVILRCVPISNHLYFYWYRQILGQKVEFLVSFYNNEISEKSEIFDDQFSVERPDGSNFTLKIRSTKLEDSAMYFCASSEQTYYNEQFFGPGTRLTVL.

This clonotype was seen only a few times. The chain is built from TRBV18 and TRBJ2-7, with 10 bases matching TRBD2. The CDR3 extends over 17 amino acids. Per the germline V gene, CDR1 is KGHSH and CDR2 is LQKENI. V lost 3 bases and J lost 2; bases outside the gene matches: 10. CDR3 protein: CASSPLGAGLAAYEQYF. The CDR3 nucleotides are TGTGCCAGCTCACCCTTGGGAGCCGGACTAGCGGCCTACGAGCAGTACTTC.

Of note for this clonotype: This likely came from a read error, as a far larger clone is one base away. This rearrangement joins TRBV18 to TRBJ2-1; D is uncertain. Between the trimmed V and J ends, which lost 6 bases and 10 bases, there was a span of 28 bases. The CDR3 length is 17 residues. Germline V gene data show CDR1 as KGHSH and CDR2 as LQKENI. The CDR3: CASSGLTGSEKAWEQFF. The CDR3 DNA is TGTGCCAGCTCCGGCCTCACTGGTTCGGAAAAAGCGTGGGAGCAGTTCTTC.

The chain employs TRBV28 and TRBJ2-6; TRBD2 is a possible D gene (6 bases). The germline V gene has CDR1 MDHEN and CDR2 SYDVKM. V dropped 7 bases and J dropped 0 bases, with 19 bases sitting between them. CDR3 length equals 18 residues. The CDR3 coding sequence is TGTGCCAGCACCTCCTTTTGGACTACTGGCTCTGGGGCCAACGTCCTGACTTTC. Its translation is CASTSFWTTGSGANVLTF.

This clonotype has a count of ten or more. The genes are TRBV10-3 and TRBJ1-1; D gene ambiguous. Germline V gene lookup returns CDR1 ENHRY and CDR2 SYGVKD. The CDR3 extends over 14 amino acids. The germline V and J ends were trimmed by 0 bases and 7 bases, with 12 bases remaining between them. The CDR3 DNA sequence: TGTGCCATCAGTGAGTCCCGACCCCCTCTTGAAGCTTTCTTT. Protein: CAISESRPPLEAFF.

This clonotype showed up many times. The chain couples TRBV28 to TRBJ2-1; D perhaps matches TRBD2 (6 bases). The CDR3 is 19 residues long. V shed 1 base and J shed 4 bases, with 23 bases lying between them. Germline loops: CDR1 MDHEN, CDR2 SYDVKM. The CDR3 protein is CASSLFSLRKAGRYNEQFF. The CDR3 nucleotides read TGTGCCAGCAGTTTATTCTCCCTAAGGAAGGCGGGGCGATACAATGAGCAGTTCTTC. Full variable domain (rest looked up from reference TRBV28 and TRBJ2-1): DVKVTQSSRYLVKRTGEKVFLECVQDMDHENMFWYRQDPGLGLRLIYFSYDVKMKEKGDIPEGYSVSREKKERFSLILESASTNQTSMYLCASSLFSLRKAGRYNEQFFGPGTRLTVL.

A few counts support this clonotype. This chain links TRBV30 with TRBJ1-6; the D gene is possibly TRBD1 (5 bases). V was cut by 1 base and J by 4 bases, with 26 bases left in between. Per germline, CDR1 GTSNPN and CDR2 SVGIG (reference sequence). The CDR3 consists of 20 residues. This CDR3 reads CAWSATRGGRRSAYNSPLHF. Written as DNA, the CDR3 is TGTGCCTGGAGTGCCACGAGGGGCGGGCGGCGGTCTGCATATAATTCACCCCTCCACTTT.

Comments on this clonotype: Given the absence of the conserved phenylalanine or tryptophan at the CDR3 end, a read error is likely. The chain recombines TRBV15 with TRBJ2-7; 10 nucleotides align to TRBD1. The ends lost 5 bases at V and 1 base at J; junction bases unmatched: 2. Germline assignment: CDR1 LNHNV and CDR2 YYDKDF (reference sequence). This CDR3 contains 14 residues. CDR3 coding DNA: TGTGCCACCAGCCCGGGACAGGGGTCCTACGAGCAGTACCTC. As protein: CATSPGQGSYEQYL.

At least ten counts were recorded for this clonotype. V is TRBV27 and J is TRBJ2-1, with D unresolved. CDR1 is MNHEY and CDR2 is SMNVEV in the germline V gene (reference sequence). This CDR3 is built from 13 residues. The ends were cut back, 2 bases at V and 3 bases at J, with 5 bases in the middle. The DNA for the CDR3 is TGTGCCAGCAGTTTAGGGCACTACAATGAGCAGTTCTTC. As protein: CASSLGHYNEQFF.

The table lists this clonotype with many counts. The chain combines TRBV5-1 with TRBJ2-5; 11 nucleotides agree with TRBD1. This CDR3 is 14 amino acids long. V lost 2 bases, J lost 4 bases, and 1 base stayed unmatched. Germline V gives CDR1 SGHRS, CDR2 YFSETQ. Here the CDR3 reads CASSFGTGGETQYF. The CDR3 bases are TGCGCCAGCAGCTTCGGGACAGGGGGAGAGACCCAGTACTTC.

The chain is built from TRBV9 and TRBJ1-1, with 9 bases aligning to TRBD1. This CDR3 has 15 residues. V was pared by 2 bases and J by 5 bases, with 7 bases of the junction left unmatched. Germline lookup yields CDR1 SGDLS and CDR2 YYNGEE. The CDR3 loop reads CASSVTGGWGTEAFF. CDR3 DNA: TGTGCCAGCAGCGTCACAGGGGGCTGGGGAACTGAAGCTTTCTTT.

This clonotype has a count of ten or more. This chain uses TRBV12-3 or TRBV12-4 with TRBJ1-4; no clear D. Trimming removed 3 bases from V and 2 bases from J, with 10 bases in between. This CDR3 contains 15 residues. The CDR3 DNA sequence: TGTGCCAGCAGTTTTGGGGTTCTGACTAATGAAAAACTGTTTTTT. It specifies CASSFGVLTNEKLFF.

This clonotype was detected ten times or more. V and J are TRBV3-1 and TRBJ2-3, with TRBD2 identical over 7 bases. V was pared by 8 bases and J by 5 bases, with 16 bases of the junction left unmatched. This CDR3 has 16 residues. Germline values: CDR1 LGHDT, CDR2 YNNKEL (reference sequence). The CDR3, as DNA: TGTGCCAGCGGACCCTTGGGAGGGTACACCTTAGATACGCAGTATTTT. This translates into CASGPLGGYTLDTQYF.

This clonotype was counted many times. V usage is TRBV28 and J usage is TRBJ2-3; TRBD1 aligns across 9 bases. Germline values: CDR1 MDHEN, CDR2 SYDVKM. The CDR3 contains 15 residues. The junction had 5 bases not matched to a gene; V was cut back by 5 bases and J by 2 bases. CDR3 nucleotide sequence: TGTGCCAGCAGTCCCGGGACAGGGCACACAGATACGCAGTATTTT. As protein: CASSPGTGHTDTQYF.

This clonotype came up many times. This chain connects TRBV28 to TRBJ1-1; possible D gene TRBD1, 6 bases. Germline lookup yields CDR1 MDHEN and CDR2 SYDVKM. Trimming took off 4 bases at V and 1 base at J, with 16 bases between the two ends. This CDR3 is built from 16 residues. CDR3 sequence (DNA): TGTGCCAGCAGTTCCGGGACACAGATGGAGAACACTGAAGCTTTCTTT. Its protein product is CASSSGTQMENTEAFF.

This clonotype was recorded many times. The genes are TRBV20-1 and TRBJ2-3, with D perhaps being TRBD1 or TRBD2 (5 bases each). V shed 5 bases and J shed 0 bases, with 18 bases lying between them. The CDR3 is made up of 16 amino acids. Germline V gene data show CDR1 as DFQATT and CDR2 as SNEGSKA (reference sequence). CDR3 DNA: TGCAGTGCTGGGGGTTTACTAGTACCGAGCACAGATACGCAGTATTTT. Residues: CSAGGLLVPSTDTQYF.

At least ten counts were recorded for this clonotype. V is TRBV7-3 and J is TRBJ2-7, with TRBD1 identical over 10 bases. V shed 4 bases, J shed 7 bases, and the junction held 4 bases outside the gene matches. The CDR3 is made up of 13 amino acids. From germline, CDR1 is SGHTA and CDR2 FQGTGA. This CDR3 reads CASSSDRGQEQYF. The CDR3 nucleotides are TGTGCCAGCAGCTCCGACAGGGGGCAGGAGCAGTACTTC.

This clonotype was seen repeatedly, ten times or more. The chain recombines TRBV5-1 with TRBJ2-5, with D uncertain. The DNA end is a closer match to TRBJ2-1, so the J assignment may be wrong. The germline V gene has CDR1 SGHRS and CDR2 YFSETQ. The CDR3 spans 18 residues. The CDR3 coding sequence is TGCGCCAGCAGCTTTGGCCCCCTGGGTGGAGACAAGGACAATGAGCAGTTCTTC. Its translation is CASSFGPLGGDKDNEQFF.

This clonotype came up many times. The CDR3 loop reads CASSPNWGLAGAVGNEQFF. The DNA of the CDR3 is TGTGCCAGCAGTCCTAACTGGGGACTAGCGGGAGCTGTAGGAAATGAGCAGTTCTTC. This chain joins TRBV12-3 or TRBV12-4 and TRBJ2-1, with TRBD2 matching over 14 bases. This CDR3 is built from 19 residues. With 5 bases clipped from V and 7 bases from J, the junction kept 16 bases outside the gene matches.

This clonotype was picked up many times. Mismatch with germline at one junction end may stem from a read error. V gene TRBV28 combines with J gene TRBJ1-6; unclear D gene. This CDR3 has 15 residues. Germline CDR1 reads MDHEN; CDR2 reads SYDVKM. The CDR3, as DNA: TGTGCCAGCAGAACCCTGAGCTCCTATGATTCACCCCTCCACTTT. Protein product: CASRTLSSYDSPLHF.